This entry lists 30 T cell receptor beta chains sequenced from one sample in a study of T-cell reconstitution after alpha-beta-depleted transplantation in children. Unique molecular identifiers were incorporated into the prepared TCRbeta library. TCRdb recomputed calls from the PCR reads with MiXCR, one row per CDR3 protein. The sample shows a few hundred thousand distinct CDR3 sequences, 10% to 15% of them seen only once. Sequencing used PBMCs, obtained from the stem cell graft. These receptors all stem from a human donor who donated a stem cell graft to a child with Fanconi anemia.

This clonotype showed up many times. The V and J genes are TRBV27 and TRBJ2-1; D tentatively reads TRBD1 or TRBD2 (6 bases each). Trimming removed 3 bases at V and 7 bases at J, with 13 bases between. CDR1 MNHEY and CDR2 SMNVEV come from the germline V gene (reference sequence). The CDR3 consists of 14 residues. The CDR3 spells CASSFSGAGNEQFF. The CDR3 region has the DNA TGTGCCAGCAGTTTCTCGGGGGCGGGGAATGAGCAGTTCTTC.

This clonotype turned up a few times. Written as DNA, the CDR3 is TGCAGTGCTAGGATCCAGGGGTGGGATCAGCCCCAGCATTTT. It specifies CSARIQGWDQPQHF. The chain uses TRBV20-1 and TRBJ1-5; tentatively, D is TRBD1 (6 bases). The V end was cut by 3 bases, the J end by 5 bases, with 14 bases between. Germline CDR1 reads DFQATT; CDR2 reads SNEGSKA (reference sequence). The CDR3 consists of 14 residues.

The V gene is TRBV10-3, the J gene TRBJ1-4; D is possibly TRBD1 (5 bases). This CDR3 has 13 residues. Per the germline V gene, CDR1 is ENHRY and CDR2 is SYGVKD. V lost 0 bases and J lost 6, with 5 bases in between. The CDR3 loop reads CAISESTDEKLFF. The CDR3 coding sequence is TGTGCCATCAGTGAGTCGACAGATGAAAAACTGTTTTTT.

V and J are TRBV5-1 and TRBJ1-2; D is unresolved. The germline V gene encodes CDR1 SGHRS and CDR2 YFSETQ. The CDR3 runs to 12 residues. Trimming took off 8 bases at V and 8 bases at J, with 16 bases between the two ends. Written as DNA, the CDR3 is TGCGCCAGTAACGATGGTGGCGGGGGCTACACCTTC. As protein: CASNDGGGGYTF.

This chain links TRBV27 with TRBJ2-3; D not resolved. Trimming removed 0 bases from V and 6 bases from J, with 16 bases in between. CDR1 and CDR2 (germline): MNHEY, SMNVEV (reference sequence). This CDR3 spans 16 amino acids. In DNA form, the CDR3 reads TGTGCCAGCAGTTTATCGGGGAACACAAAGGACGATACGCAGTATTTT. It encodes CASSLSGNTKDDTQYF.

This clonotype has at least ten counts. DNA for the CDR3: TGTGCCAGCAGCTTAAAGCGGGGAGGGCAAGATACGCAGTATTTT. Residues: CASSLKRGGQDTQYF. The J gene is TRBJ2-3, the V gene TRBV7-3; 7 positions agree with TRBD2. Germline-derived CDR1 and CDR2 are SGHTA and FQGTGA. The V and J ends lost 1 base and 5 bases, in that order; junction bases with no gene match: 6. This CDR3 is built from 15 residues.

This clonotype appeared many times. This chain links TRBV7-9 with TRBJ1-1, with no clear D. V gave up 5 bases and J gave up 4 bases, with 14 bases separating them. The length of the CDR3 is 14 residues. Looked up from germline, CDR1 is SEHNR and CDR2 is FQNEAQ (reference sequence). The DNA of the CDR3 is TGTGCCAGCAGCCCCCGGGTCCTCTTCACTGAAGCTTTCTTT. This sequence encodes CASSPRVLFTEAFF.

This clonotype has a count of ten or more. The gene calls are TRBV7-6 and TRBJ2-7, with 9 bases identical to TRBD1. Germline values: CDR1 SGHVS, CDR2 FNYEAQ. This CDR3 comprises 15 residues. Trimming removed 1 base from V and 7 bases from J; junction bases left unmatched: 8. This chain's CDR3 is CASSLGGQGYTEQYF. The CDR3 coding sequence is TGTGCCAGCAGCTTAGGGGGACAGGGTTACACTGAGCAGTACTTC.

This clonotype appeared a few times. This rearrangement joins TRBV5-1 to TRBJ2-3; a possible D gene is TRBD2 (6 bases). The V end lost 4 bases, the J end lost 4 bases, and 13 bases lay between the germline ends. CDR3 length: 14 amino acids. Germline values: CDR1 SGHRS, CDR2 YFSETQ. The CDR3 DNA reads TGCGCCAGCAGCGTTGCCCGGGGGTCAGATACGCAGTATTTT. Residues: CASSVARGSDTQYF.

V usage is TRBV9 and J usage is TRBJ1-2, with a tentative D call TRBD1 (5 bases). Germline V gene sequence: CDR1 SGDLS, CDR2 YYNGEE. The V and J ends lost 0 bases and 2 bases respectively, with 11 bases between them. The CDR3 is 15 residues long. CDR3 coding DNA: TGTGCCAGCAGCGTAGCCCTGACAGAAAACTATGGCTACACCTTC. Amino acids: CASSVALTENYGYTF.

This clonotype was recorded many times. One end of the junction is discordant with germline, which a read error may explain. This sequence joins TRBV3-1 and TRBJ1-1; tentatively, D is TRBD1 (6 bases). CDR3 length: 13 residues. Germline V gene lookup returns CDR1 LGHDT and CDR2 YNNKEL (reference sequence). CDR3 bases: TGTGCCAGCAGGCAAGATAGAGGGGGGCCAGCTTTCTTT. Protein: CASRQDRGGPAFF.

The CDR3 region has the DNA TGTGCCAGCAGACAGGGGGCGAGAACCGGGGAGCTGTTTTTT. It encodes CASRQGARTGELFF. The rearrangement links TRBV25-1 to TRBJ2-2; 9 bases fit TRBD1. CDR3 length equals 14 residues. Germline V gene lookup returns CDR1 MGHDK and CDR2 SYGVNS. V shed 6 bases and J 5 bases; nucleotides not matched to a gene: 4.

There are a few counts of this clonotype. The chain recombines TRBV24-1 with TRBJ2-5; weak D call: TRBD2 (5 bases). The germline V and J ends were trimmed by 3 bases and 5 bases, with 12 bases remaining between them. CDR3 length: 14 amino acids. Germline V gives CDR1 KGHDR, CDR2 SFDVKD. This CDR3 is CATSDTGYRETQYF. In nucleotides, the CDR3 is TGTGCCACCAGTGATACGGGGTATCGGGAGACCCAGTACTTC.

V and J are TRBV20-1 and TRBJ2-5; 7 bases align to TRBD2. Trimming cost V 3 bases and J 5 bases; bases outside gene matches: 3. Germline values: CDR1 DFQATT, CDR2 SNEGSKA (reference sequence). This CDR3 has 12 residues. CDR3 sequence (DNA): TGCAGTGCTAGGAGAGCGGGGGAGACCCAGTACTTC. It specifies CSARRAGETQYF.

The sample holds many counts of this clonotype. The chain combines TRBV9 with TRBJ1-1; a possible D gene is TRBD1 (5 bases). CDR3 length: 14 amino acids. Germline V gives CDR1 SGDLS, CDR2 YYNGEE. Trimming left V 4 bases short and J 4 bases short, with 14 bases between. The DNA for the CDR3 is TGTGCCAGCAGCCTCGGGGCAGTCGGCACTGAAGCTTTCTTT. Its translation is CASSLGAVGTEAFF.

This clonotype was seen at least ten times. This sequence joins TRBV5-1 and TRBJ1-1; D might be TRBD1 (6 bases). V lost 0 bases and J 4 bases, leaving 13 bases between the germline ends. CDR3 length equals 15 residues. CDR1 is SGHRS and CDR2 is YFSETQ in the germline V gene. CDR3 nucleotides: TGCGCCAGCAGCTTGGAGGGCAGGGGAAGCACTGAAGCTTTCTTT. It specifies CASSLEGRGSTEAFF.

Only a few counts were recorded for this clonotype. V is TRBV7-9 and J is TRBJ2-1; 8 bases map to TRBD2. The CDR3 has 16 residues. V lost 3 bases and J lost 7; bases outside the gene matches: 11. Looked up from germline, CDR1 is SEHNR and CDR2 is FQNEAQ (reference sequence). The CDR3 nucleotides read TGTGCCAGCAGCTTGAGGTCCGGGGGGGCGATAAATGAGCAGTTCTTC. It codes for CASSLRSGGAINEQFF.

This clonotype was seen more than once but under ten times. This chain joins TRBV10-2 and TRBJ2-1; 8 bases agree with TRBD1. The CDR3 loop spans 14 amino acids. V lost 6 bases to trimming and J lost 6 bases; unmatched junction nucleotides: 7. CDR1 and CDR2 from the germline V gene are WSHSY and SAAADI. The CDR3 protein is CASSPGQVVNEQFF. The CDR3 DNA reads TGCGCCAGCAGCCCGGGACAGGTTGTCAATGAGCAGTTCTTC.

This clonotype was counted between two and nine times. The chain links TRBV29-1 to TRBJ2-5; possible D gene TRBD2, 5 bases. The CDR3 has 12 amino acids. V lost 5 bases to trimming and J lost 5 bases, with 12 bases between them. Per the germline V gene, CDR1 is SQVTM and CDR2 is ANQGSEA. The DNA for the CDR3 is TGCAGCGTTTCGGGAACTGGGGAGACCCAGTACTTC. This encodes CSVSGTGETQYF. The whole variable domain, filled in from reference TRBV29-1 and TRBJ2-5, reads SAVISQKPSRDICQRGTSLTIQCQVDSQVTMMFWYRQQPGQSLTLIATANQGSEATYESGFVIDKFPISRPNLTFSTLTVSNMSPEDSSIYLCSVSGTGETQYFGPGTRLLVL.

This clonotype has just a few counts. V gene TRBV28 combines with J gene TRBJ2-1, with 9 bases aligning to TRBD1. There are 15 residues in the CDR3. V was clipped by 8 bases and J by 5 bases; unmatched bases: 10. In germline, CDR1 is MDHEN, CDR2 SYDVKM. The CDR3 bases are TGTGCCAGCGGTAGAGGGGACAGGGAAAACAATGAGCAGTTCTTC. This gives the protein CASGRGDRENNEQFF.

Only a few counts were recorded for this clonotype. The V call is TRBV30, the J call TRBJ2-3, with TRBD2 identical over 10 bases. This CDR3 is built from 16 residues. The V gene's germline CDR1 is GTSNPN and CDR2 SVGIG (reference sequence). The ends lost 0 bases at V and 2 bases at J; junction bases unmatched: 5. The CDR3: CAWSVASGGVTDTQYF. In DNA form, the CDR3 reads TGTGCCTGGAGTGTAGCTAGCGGGGGTGTCACAGATACGCAGTATTTT. Drawing the rest from reference TRBV30 and TRBJ2-3, the complete variable domain is SQTIHQWPATLVQPVGSPLSLECTVEGTSNPNLYWYRQAAGRGLQLLFYSVGIGQISSEVPQNLSASRPQDRQFILSSKKLLLSDSGFYLCAWSVASGGVTDTQYFGPGTRLTVL.

This clonotype has ten or more counts. The chain has TRBV7-2 and TRBJ2-4; 8 bases agree with TRBD2. The CDR3 extends over 16 amino acids. Trimming at V came to 4 bases and at J to 7 bases, leaving 12 bases not matched to a gene. Germline CDR1 and CDR2: SGHTA and FQGNSA. CDR3 DNA: TGTGCCAGCAGCTCGACCGGCGGCTCTAGCGGGAACATTCAGTACTTC. Its translation is CASSSTGGSSGNIQYF. The whole variable domain, remainder taken from reference TRBV7-2 and TRBJ2-4, is GAGVSQSPSNKVTEKGKDVELRCDPISGHTALYWYRQSLGQGLEFLIYFQGNSAPDKSGLPSDRFSAERTGGSVSTLTIQRTQQEDSAVYLCASSSTGGSSGNIQYFGAGTRLSVL.

This clonotype was observed a handful of times. The chain uses TRBV12-3 or TRBV12-4 and TRBJ2-1, with 8 positions matching TRBD2. V gave up 7 bases and J gave up 4 bases; unmatched junction bases: 9. The length of the CDR3 is 15 residues. Here the CDR3 DNA reads TGTGCCAGCATCAAAGCGGGGGAGAAATACAATGAGCAGTTCTTC. It specifies CASIKAGEKYNEQFF.

This clonotype was observed a few times. The rearrangement links TRBV12-3 or TRBV12-4 to TRBJ2-1; D is perhaps TRBD2 (6 bases). V lost 3 bases and J 4 bases, leaving 13 bases between the germline ends. The CDR3 is 15 amino acids. The CDR3 region has the DNA TGTGCCAGCAGTTTTGGAGGGTCGATTTACAATGAGCAGTTCTTC. Its translation: CASSFGGSIYNEQFF.

The chain couples TRBV7-8 to TRBJ2-2; D is possibly TRBD1 (6 bases). The V end lost 5 bases, the J end lost 0 bases, and 19 bases lay between the germline ends. This CDR3 comprises 18 residues. CDR1 SGHVS and CDR2 FQNEAQ come from the germline V gene. The CDR3 protein is CASSLLQGTIPNTGELFF. CDR3 nucleotides: TGTGCCAGCAGCCTCCTGCAGGGGACCATCCCGAACACCGGGGAGCTGTTTTTT.

This clonotype has ten or more counts. The rearrangement uses TRBV25-1 and TRBJ2-7; either TRBD1 or TRBD2 may fit D (5 bases each). The germline V gene has CDR1 MGHDK and CDR2 SYGVNS. The CDR3 has 16 residues. V was clipped by 4 bases and J by 1 base, with 17 bases between them. CDR3 bases: TGTGCCAGCAGTGCGGGGTGGGGCCGATCGTCCTACGAGCAGTACTTC. Encoded protein: CASSAGWGRSSYEQYF.

There are a few counts of this clonotype. J is TRBJ1-2 and V is TRBV30; tentatively, D is TRBD1 (6 bases). Germline V gene lookup returns CDR1 GTSNPN and CDR2 SVGIG (reference sequence). Trimming shortened V by 4 bases and J by 6 bases, and 15 bases separated the two germline ends. The CDR3 is made up of 13 amino acids. The DNA of the CDR3 is TGTGCCTGGACAAACGCACAGGGTGATGGCTACACCTTC. Translating it yields CAWTNAQGDGYTF.

The chain employs TRBV2 and TRBJ2-1; 7 bases agree with TRBD2. The V segment lost 6 bases and the J segment 0 bases; nucleotides outside the gene matches: 5. The CDR3 has 15 amino acids. Germline-derived CDR1 and CDR2 are SNHLY and FYNNEI. DNA for the CDR3: TGTGCCAGCAGGACTCTAGCGGCCTCCTACAATGAGCAGTTCTTC. Its translation is CASRTLAASYNEQFF.

The chain recombines TRBV20-1 with TRBJ2-3; 10 bases align to TRBD1. The CDR3 contains 15 residues. After removal of 0 bases from V and 4 bases from J, the junction contained 4 bases not matched to a gene. In germline, CDR1 is DFQATT, CDR2 SNEGSKA (reference sequence). CDR3 in amino acids: CSARDPTGGPDTQYF. DNA of the CDR3: TGCAGTGCTAGAGATCCGACAGGGGGCCCAGATACGCAGTATTTT.

The chain is built from TRBV6-2 or TRBV6-3 and TRBJ2-1; 9 positions agree with TRBD2. The CDR3 extends over 15 amino acids. Germline loops: CDR1 MNHEY, CDR2 SVGEGT. Losses at the gene ends were 2 bases for V and 6 bases for J; bases not matched to a gene: 5. CDR3 DNA sequence: TGTGCCAGCAGTTACAGGGGCGGGGGGGCCAATGAGCAGTTCTTC. Encoded protein: CASSYRGGGANEQFF.